The 14 T cell receptor beta chains in this list originate from one sample, sequenced in a study of metastatic and nonmetastatic thyroid tumors. Before thyroid surgery, none of the patients had received any treatment. With MiXCR, TCRdb reprocessed the PCR reads. The sample has around 45,000 clones, more than 3% seen once. Material for sequencing was blood. Every receptor here comes from a female donor with papillary thyroid cancer or a benign thyroid nodule (not recorded which). Some clones in this sample may be carry-over from other donors' samples.

In this sample, this clone turned up many times. The chain joins TRBV20-1 to TRBJ2-5; 10 nucleotides line up with TRBD2. J was trimmed by 5 bases and V by 4 bases; bases with no gene match: 1. Germline assignment: CDR1 DFQATT and CDR2 SNEGSKA (reference sequence). There are 12 residues in the CDR3. The CDR3 DNA is TGCAGTGCTACGACTAGCGGGGAGACCCAGTACTTC. Protein: CSATTSGETQYF.

This clone has a handful of counts. J is TRBJ2-3 and V is TRBV28, with 8 nucleotides matching TRBD2. The CDR3 sequence is 15 residues long. The trim removed 2 bases at V and 4 bases at J, leaving 5 bases unmatched. From germline, CDR1 is MDHEN and CDR2 SYDVKM. CDR3 sequence: CASSLVGLEADTQYF. The CDR3 bases are TGTGCCAGCAGTTTAGTGGGACTAGAGGCAGATACGCAGTATTTT. Full variable domain (missing parts from reference TRBV28 and TRBJ2-3): DVKVTQSSRYLVKRTGEKVFLECVQDMDHENMFWYRQDPGLGLRLIYFSYDVKMKEKGDIPEGYSVSREKKERFSLILESASTNQTSMYLCASSLVGLEADTQYFGPGTRLTVL.

This clone was recorded many times. The J gene is TRBJ2-1, the V gene TRBV28; 7 nucleotides line up with TRBD2. The CDR3 has 16 amino acids. With 6 bases clipped from V and 6 bases from J, the junction kept 14 bases outside the gene matches. CDR1 and CDR2 from the germline V gene are MDHEN and SYDVKM. CDR3 loop: CASRAHRGLPSNEQFF. Written as DNA, the CDR3 is TGTGCCAGCAGGGCCCATAGGGGACTACCTTCCAATGAGCAGTTCTTC.

The chain is built from TRBV28 and TRBJ2-7; D is uncertain. Deletions cut 6 bases from V and 0 bases from J, with 9 bases between. CDR3 length: 13 residues. Germline assignment: CDR1 MDHEN and CDR2 SYDVKM. This CDR3 is CASRKGSSYEQYF. CDR3 bases: TGTGCCAGCAGGAAGGGCAGCTCCTACGAGCAGTACTTC.

There are many counts of this clone. The CDR3 reads CASRPSGQPTYEQYF. The CDR3 DNA is TGTGCCAGCAGGCCATCGGGACAGCCAACCTACGAGCAGTACTTC. The chain joins TRBV6-1 to TRBJ2-7, with 7 bases matching TRBD1. Losses at the gene ends were 6 bases for V and 2 bases for J; bases not matched to a gene: 10. Germline lookup yields CDR1 MNHNS and CDR2 SASEGT. The length of the CDR3 is 15 residues.

This clone turned up a few times. The V call is TRBV12-3 or TRBV12-4, the J call TRBJ1-1; TRBD1 is a possible D gene (5 bases). The germline V and J ends were trimmed by 2 bases and 1 base, with 5 bases remaining between them. The CDR3 is 13 residues long. The CDR3 protein is CASSLRGNTEAFF. CDR3 nucleotides: TGTGCCAGCAGTTTAAGGGGGAACACTGAAGCTTTCTTT.

In this sample, this clone turned up many times. The chain is built from TRBV7-2 and TRBJ1-3; D might be TRBD1 (5 bases). This CDR3 contains 13 residues. V lost 0 bases to trimming and J lost 9 bases, with 9 bases between them. Germline V CDR1 and CDR2: SGHTA, FQGNSA. Written as DNA, the CDR3 is TGTGCCAGCAGCTTAGCGTCGGGGACCACCATATATTTT. Encoded protein: CASSLASGTTIYF.

This clone was seen at least ten times. The V call is TRBV5-1, the J call TRBJ2-5, with 7 positions matching TRBD1. The CDR3 loop spans 14 amino acids. The germline V gene encodes CDR1 SGHRS and CDR2 YFSETQ. V trimming: 2 bases; J trimming: 1 base; junction bases outside the gene matches: 2. CDR3 nucleotides: TGCGCCAGCAGCTTAGGGGGCATCCAAGAGACCCAGTACTTC. Protein product: CASSLGGIQETQYF.

Ten or more counts support this clone. The CDR3 protein is CASSLAAPDTQYF. DNA for the CDR3: TGTGCCAGCAGTTTAGCGGCCCCAGATACGCAGTATTTT. The chain employs TRBV12-3 or TRBV12-4 and TRBJ2-3; D gene unclear. The CDR3 runs 13 residues. Trimming took off 0 bases at V and 4 bases at J, with 5 bases between the two ends.

This clone was recorded many times. The chain recombines TRBV5-4 with TRBJ2-5; TRBD2 matches 7 bases. Germline CDR1 reads SGHNT; CDR2 reads YYREEE (reference sequence). V lost 4 bases to trimming and J lost 4 bases; unmatched junction nucleotides: 13. The length of the CDR3 is 16 residues. CDR3 sequence (DNA): TGTGCCAGCAGCCCACCCAGACTAGCAGGCTTAGAGACCCAGTACTTC. This encodes CASSPPRLAGLETQYF.

In its sample, this clone is medium-sized. The sample holds other DNA sequences that translate to the same CDR3. V and J are TRBV11-3 and TRBJ1-6; TRBD1 aligns across 8 bases. With V trimmed by 4 bases and J by 8 bases, 10 bases remained unmatched. The CDR3 extends over 16 amino acids. CDR1 is SGHNT and CDR2 is YENEEA in the germline V gene. DNA for the CDR3: TGTGCCAGCAGCTACAGGGGGGGCCTGCATGATTCACCCCTCCACTTT. Translating it yields CASSYRGGLHDSPLHF.

This clone has just a few counts. The chain employs TRBV6-5 and TRBJ2-2, with 10 positions matching TRBD2. V was pared by 0 bases and J by 7 bases, with 8 bases of the junction left unmatched. Germline V gene data show CDR1 as MNHEY and CDR2 as SVGAGI. This CDR3 has 17 amino acids. The chain's CDR3 is CASSYSAGGPLDGELFF. DNA for the CDR3: TGTGCCAGCAGTTACTCAGCGGGAGGGCCGTTGGACGGGGAGCTGTTTTTT.

There are a few counts of this clone. The gene calls are TRBV11-3 and TRBJ2-1; D is unresolved. The CDR3 has 15 residues. Trimming took off 0 bases at V and 4 bases at J, with 10 bases between the two ends. Germline assignment: CDR1 SGHNT and CDR2 YENEEA. The CDR3 spells CASSLDHTSYNEQFF. The CDR3 DNA is TGTGCCAGCAGCTTAGATCACACGTCGTACAATGAGCAGTTCTTC.

V usage is TRBV24-1 and J usage is TRBJ2-1, with a weak D call TRBD2 (5 bases). CDR3 length equals 15 residues. Germline loops: CDR1 KGHDR, CDR2 SFDVKD. Between the trimmed V and J ends, which lost 5 bases and 12 bases, there was a span of 22 bases. The CDR3 region is CATSGQARTGFRQFF. CDR3 coding DNA: TGTGCCACCAGTGGCCAGGCCCGGACGGGATTTCGGCAGTTCTTC.